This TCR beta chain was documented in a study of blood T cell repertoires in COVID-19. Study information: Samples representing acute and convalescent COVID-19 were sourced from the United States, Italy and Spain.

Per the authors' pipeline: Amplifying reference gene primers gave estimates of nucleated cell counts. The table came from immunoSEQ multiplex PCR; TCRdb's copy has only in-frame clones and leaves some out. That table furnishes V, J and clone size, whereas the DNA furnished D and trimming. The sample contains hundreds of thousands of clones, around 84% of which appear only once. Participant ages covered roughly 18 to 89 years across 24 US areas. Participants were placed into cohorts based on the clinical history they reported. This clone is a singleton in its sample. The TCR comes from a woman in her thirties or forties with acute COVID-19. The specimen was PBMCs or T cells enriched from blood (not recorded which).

As DNA, the CDR3 is TGTGCCAGTAGAGAGGACTTTCAAGACATTCAGTACTTC. Its protein is CASREDFQDIQYF. The rearrangement links TRBV19 to TRBJ2-4; D is perhaps TRBD2 (5 bases). V was clipped by 6 bases and J by 8 bases, with 14 bases between them. CDR1 and CDR2 (germline): LNHDA, SQIVND (reference sequence). The CDR3 has 13 residues.